The 25 T cell receptor beta chains below all came from one sample that was sequenced in a study of CD8 T cells in Susac syndrome (dated by TCRdb to between 2019 and 2020). Library generation was performed with the immunoSEQ multiplex PCR assay. RNA was extracted with the RNeasy kit and roughly 0.5 to 1 ug was reverse transcribed using random hexamers. The public reads were quality trimmed at Q25 with fastp and then assembled into clones with MiXCR by TCRdb, keeping productive beta chains. Identical CDR3 proteins give one entry, which carries the most common genes and DNA. The sample has 330,000 or so distinct CDR3 sequences on record, 65% to 90% of them singletons. 0.21% of the sample rests with the top ten. The source material was CD8+ T cells from PBMCs. Source of these receptors: a human donor with multiple sclerosis.

This clonotype has at least ten counts. The genes are TRBV12-3 or TRBV12-4 and TRBJ2-7; D is undetermined. V lost 3 bases, J lost 2 bases, and 5 bases lay in between. The CDR3 has 12 residues. The CDR3 sequence: CASSLAAYEQYF. The CDR3 DNA reads as TGTGCCAGCAGTTTGGCCGCCTACGAGCAGTACTTC.

V gene TRBV21-1 combines with J gene TRBJ2-3; TRBD2, the table's D call, lacks a check against the DNA. TRBV21-1 is a listed pseudogene. The CDR3 consists of 20 residues. The CDR3 loop reads CASSKGKREGRGSVPDTQYF. The CDR3 DNA sequence: TGTGCCAGCAGCAAAGGTAAGCGGGAGGGCCGGGGATCCGTACCAGATACGCAGTATTTT.

A word on this clonotype: The junction departs from the called germline gene at one end, perhaps through a read error. This chain links TRBV4-3 with TRBJ1-2, with D uncertain. Germline V gene lookup returns CDR1 LGHNA and CDR2 YSLEER. The CDR3 spans 15 residues. Here the CDR3 reads CASSQDTKPNYDYTF. CDR3 sequence (DNA): TGCGCCAGCAGCCAAGACACGAAGCCAAACTATGACTACACCTTC.

The V and J genes are TRBV4-1 and TRBJ2-3, with unresolved D. Germline CDR1 reads MGHRA; CDR2 reads YSYEKL. V was clipped by 0 bases and J by 2 bases, with 9 bases between them. CDR3 length: 15 amino acids. CDR3: CASSQDRANTDTQYF. For the CDR3, the DNA is TGCGCCAGCAGCCAAGATCGGGCGAACACAGATACGCAGTATTTT.

This chain joins TRBV20-1 and TRBJ2-7, with D possibly matching TRBD2 (6 bases). This CDR3 has 16 amino acids. CDR1 DFQATT and CDR2 SNEGSKA come from the germline V gene (reference sequence). V was trimmed by 0 bases and J by 3 bases, leaving 18 bases between them. This CDR3 is CSARDWLETRLYEQYF. CDR3 bases: TGCAGTGCTAGAGATTGGTTGGAGACTAGACTCTACGAGCAGTACTTC.

This clonotype was seen a handful of times. The rearrangement links TRBV4-1 to TRBJ2-5; D call uncertain. CDR1 is MGHRA, CDR2 YSYEKL, per germline. The CDR3 has 14 amino acids. V was trimmed by 4 bases and J by 1 base, leaving 10 bases between them. In DNA form, the CDR3 reads TGCGCCAGCAGCCCCCTAAGGCCCCAAGAGACCCAGTACTTC. Its protein product is CASSPLRPQETQYF.

This clonotype came up once. V usage is TRBV6-5 and J usage is TRBJ2-1, with TRBD1 identical over 12 bases. V lost 9 bases and J lost 9; bases outside the gene matches: 9. Germline CDR1 reads MNHEY; CDR2 reads SVGAGI. The CDR3 runs to 14 residues. CDR3 sequence reads: CASAGQGALGEQFF. The CDR3 nucleotides are TGTGCCAGTGCGGGACAGGGGGCTCTCGGTGAGCAGTTCTTC.

This chain connects TRBV27 to TRBJ2-2; D not certain. V was cut by 0 bases and J by 5 bases, with 7 bases left in between. CDR3 length: 14 residues. The germline V gene encodes CDR1 MNHEY and CDR2 SMNVEV (reference sequence). DNA of the CDR3: TGTGCCAGCAGTTTATCGGGTTGGACCGGGGAGCTGTTTTTT. Translated, it gives CASSLSGWTGELFF.

The chain carries TRBV5-4 and TRBJ2-3; the match to TRBD2 covers 9 bases. Germline loops: CDR1 SGHNT, CDR2 YYREEE (reference sequence). The CDR3 loop spans 16 amino acids. Unmatched junction bases numbered 3, after V lost 0 bases and J lost 1 base. In nucleotides, the CDR3 is TGTGCCAGCAGCTTGGTCCCTAGCGGGGGCACAGATACGCAGTATTTT. Its translation is CASSLVPSGGTDTQYF.

The CDR3 spells CAIQLWSGYEQYF. The CDR3 region has the DNA TGTGCCATCCAGCTTTGGTCCGGCTACGAGCAGTACTTC. This rearrangement joins TRBV7-2 to TRBJ2-7; D call uncertain. In germline, CDR1 is SGHTA, CDR2 FQGNSA. V lost 10 bases to trimming and J lost 3 bases, with 16 bases between them. The CDR3 has 13 amino acids.

The chain uses TRBV10-3 and TRBJ1-1; unclear D gene. The V gene lost 4 bases and the J gene lost 1 base, with 10 bases spanning the gap. This CDR3 is built from 14 residues. From germline, CDR1 is ENHRY and CDR2 SYGVKD. The CDR3: CAISGLKGNTEAFF. In DNA form, the CDR3 reads TGTGCCATCAGTGGCTTAAAAGGGAACACTGAAGCTTTCTTT.

This clonotype was seen more than once but under ten times. The chain combines TRBV28 with TRBJ2-7, with D perhaps TRBD1 or TRBD2 (5 bases each). This CDR3 region has 14 residues. Per the germline V gene, CDR1 is MDHEN and CDR2 is SYDVKM. V lost 7 bases and J 0 bases, leaving 13 bases between the germline ends. The CDR3 sequence: CASIGTEPSYEQYF. The DNA of the CDR3 is TGTGCCAGCATCGGGACGGAGCCCTCCTACGAGCAGTACTTC.

The gene calls are TRBV4-1 and TRBJ2-1, with 9 bases lining up with TRBD1. V trimming: 0 bases; J trimming: 9 bases; junction bases outside the gene matches: 9. The CDR3 covers 16 residues. Germline CDR1 is MGHRA and CDR2 is YSYEKL. CDR3 loop: CASSQDARTGDREQFF. The CDR3 region has the DNA TGCGCCAGCAGCCAAGATGCACGGACAGGGGACCGTGAGCAGTTCTTC.

V is TRBV4-2 and J is TRBJ1-5; no firm D call. The CDR3 is made up of 15 amino acids. With 1 base removed from V and 5 bases from J, the gap between germline ends came to 12 bases. Per germline, CDR1 LGHNA and CDR2 YNFKEQ. The CDR3 DNA reads TGTGCCAGCAGCCAAGGTGGGAGGGTTGATCAGCCCCAGCATTTT. It specifies CASSQGGRVDQPQHF.

V usage is TRBV24-1 and J usage is TRBJ2-2; D may correspond to TRBD1 or TRBD2 (5 bases each). Trimming took off 1 base at V and 3 bases at J, with 14 bases between the two ends. CDR3 length: 17 amino acids. CDR1 KGHDR and CDR2 SFDVKD come from the germline V gene. CDR3 sequence reads: CATSDLARGEDTGELFF. Written as DNA, the CDR3 is TGTGCCACCAGTGATTTAGCAAGGGGAGAGGACACCGGGGAGCTGTTTTTT.

The chain recombines TRBV20-1 with TRBJ1-4, with D possibly being TRBD1 (5 bases). Trimming cost V 6 bases and J 5 bases, with 16 bases left between them. The CDR3 sequence is 14 residues long. Germline CDR1 is DFQATT and CDR2 is SNEGSKA (reference sequence). CDR3 nucleotide sequence: TGCAGTGCCACGGCGGGGACCGAGAATGAAAAACTGTTTTTT. This encodes CSATAGTENEKLFF.

The rearrangement joins TRBV11-2 to TRBJ1-2; possibly TRBD1 for D (5 bases). V lost 2 bases to trimming and J lost 2 bases, with 9 bases between them. Germline lookup yields CDR1 SGHAT and CDR2 FQNNGV. The CDR3 is 14 residues long. The CDR3 protein is CASSLYGGNYGYTF. The CDR3 nucleotides read TGTGCCAGCAGCTTATACGGGGGAAACTATGGCTACACCTTC.

The genes are TRBV12-5 and TRBJ2-5; 14 nucleotides agree with TRBD2. This CDR3 has 17 residues. In germline, CDR1 is LGHNT, CDR2 FRNRAP. The V gene end was trimmed by 7 bases and the J gene end by 4 bases; junction bases not matched to a gene: 11. The CDR3 bases are TGTGCTAGTGCCGAATTGACTAGCGGGAGGGGGGGAGAGACCCAGTACTTC. As protein: CASAELTSGRGGETQYF.

The table lists this clonotype with a few counts. The CDR3 sequence is CASLLTQLAGGEQFF. The CDR3 coding sequence is TGTGCCAGCCTTCTGACCCAACTAGCGGGGGGTGAGCAGTTCTTC. V gene TRBV27 combines with J gene TRBJ2-1, with 12 positions matching TRBD2. Germline loops: CDR1 MNHEY, CDR2 SMNVEV (reference sequence). Trimming took 8 bases from V and 9 from J; bases not matched to a gene: 11. This CDR3 is built from 15 residues.

J is TRBJ2-7 and V is TRBV12-3 or TRBV12-4; the match to TRBD1 covers 7 bases. The V gene end was trimmed by 8 bases and the J gene end by 1 base; junction bases not matched to a gene: 11. This CDR3 region has 15 residues. As DNA, the CDR3 is TGTGCCAGCGGCCTACAGGGGTCGAAATCCTACGAGCAGTACTTC. Protein: CASGLQGSKSYEQYF.

This chain uses TRBV12-3 or TRBV12-4 with TRBJ2-1; the D is unclear. The length of the CDR3 is 15 residues. V was pared by 5 bases and J by 0 bases, with 11 bases between. As DNA, the CDR3 is TGTGCCAGCAGTCACTCCCTCAGCTCCTACAATGAGCAGTTCTTC. Its translation: CASSHSLSSYNEQFF.

The V call is TRBV20-1, the J call TRBJ2-7; D may be TRBD1 or TRBD2 (5 bases each). The CDR3 totals 15 residues. The germline V gene has CDR1 DFQATT and CDR2 SNEGSKA (reference sequence). V dropped 3 bases and J dropped 6 bases, with 21 bases sitting between them. The CDR3 DNA reads as TGCAGTGCTAGTCCCATGGGGGACGTGGTAGGCGAGCAGTACTTC. It specifies CSASPMGDVVGEQYF.

The genes are TRBV13 and TRBJ2-1; no clear D. The V and J ends lost 5 bases and 9 bases respectively, with 20 bases between them. CDR1 PRHDT and CDR2 FYEKMQ come from the germline V gene (reference sequence). CDR3 size: 15 residues. CDR3 nucleotides: TGTGCCAGCAGCCGTGAGGCTCTGAGGTGGGGTGAGCAGTTCTTC. Its translation: CASSREALRWGEQFF.

The chain joins TRBV25-1 to TRBJ2-4, with 7 bases identical to TRBD2. Germline V gene sequence: CDR1 MGHDK, CDR2 SYGVNS. The trim removed 2 bases at V and 3 bases at J, leaving 1 base unmatched. This CDR3 contains 14 residues. CDR3: CASSESGNKNIQYF. CDR3 DNA sequence: TGTGCCAGCAGTGAAAGCGGGAACAAAAACATTCAGTACTTC.

V and J are TRBV6-5 and TRBJ1-2, with a possible D match to TRBD1 (5 bases). The V gene's germline CDR1 is MNHEY and CDR2 SVGAGI. CDR3 length equals 15 residues. Trimming cost V 2 bases and J 1 base, with 11 bases left between them. CDR3 sequence (DNA): TGTGCCAGCAGTTACGTCCGACAGCTTAACTATGGCTACACCTTC. As protein: CASSYVRQLNYGYTF.